This T cell receptor beta chain was retrieved from a study of OX40 agonist ivuxolimab in advanced cancers. The overall study: Patients received ivuxolimab, an agonistic anti-OX40 (CD134) antibody.

Trimming took 2 bases from V and 7 from J, leaving 12 bases between them. CDR1 SGHAT and CDR2 FQNNGV come from the germline V gene. CDR3 length: 14 amino acids. Comments on this clone: As yet, its antigen is unknown.

Overall study results and limits: Relative to CD4+, CD8+ T cells held more expanded clones on average.

TCRdb keeps only in-frame clones here, not all; method: immunoSEQ multiplex PCR. This sample carries about 49,000 clones, under 90% of them seen once, and the ten largest clones take under 2%. This TCR came from an adult with an advanced solid tumor such as melanoma, head and neck, liver or kidney cancer. The V and J genes are TRBV11-2 and TRBJ2-1; D remains unclear. The sample consisted of CD4+ or CD8+ T cells sorted from blood, taken in a trial of the OX40 agonist ivuxolimab. CDR3 sequence (DNA): TGTGCCAGCAGCTTACTCAAGGGCGTAAATGAGCAGTTCTTC. Amino acid sequence: CASSLLKGVNEQFF.